Shown below are 21 T cell receptor beta chains from a single sample sequenced in a study of T-cell memory formation after mild COVID-19. TCRdb itself ran the 5' RACE reads through MiXCR, one entry per CDR3 protein. The sample carries 35,000 to 50,000 distinct CDR3 sequences, approximately 9.6% recorded once. The sequencing input was PBMCs or a T cell subset sorted from them (not recorded which). Every receptor here comes from an adult woman who had mild COVID-19 (a few samples of this study predate the infection). Cell type and time point are not known.

The V gene is TRBV24-1, the J gene TRBJ1-2, with 10 bases that match TRBD1. Germline values: CDR1 KGHDR, CDR2 SFDVKD. V dropped 3 bases and J dropped 3; count of bases not matched to a gene: 6. The CDR3 runs 16 residues. The CDR3 nucleotides are TGTGCCACCAGTGATCCCTGGACAGGGGGTGACTATGGCTACACCTTC. Its protein is CATSDPWTGGDYGYTF.

This clonotype came up a few times. The genes are TRBV7-3 and TRBJ1-1; D is perhaps TRBD1 (5 bases). Trimming took off 6 bases at V and 1 base at J, with 18 bases between the two ends. Germline assignment: CDR1 SGHTA and CDR2 FQGTGA. The CDR3 spans 16 residues. The CDR3 sequence: CASSHPISGENTEAFF. DNA of the CDR3: TGTGCCAGCAGTCACCCAATTTCGGGGGAGAACACTGAAGCTTTCTTT. Looking up the rest from reference TRBV7-3 and TRBJ1-1 gives the full variable domain: GAGVSQTPSNKVTEKGKYVELRCDPISGHTALYWYRQSLGQGPEFLIYFQGTGAADDSGLPNDRFFAVRPEGSVSTLKIQRTERGDSAVYLCASSHPISGENTEAFFGQGTRLTVV.

Many counts were recorded for this clonotype. This chain joins TRBV7-6 and TRBJ2-3; the D is unclear. The germline CDR1 and CDR2 sequences are SGHVS and FNYEAQ. This CDR3 spans 14 amino acids. Trimming removed 5 bases from V and 2 bases from J, with 11 bases in between. The CDR3 loop reads CASSVDGYTDTQYF. In nucleotides, the CDR3 is TGTGCCAGCAGCGTGGATGGATACACAGATACGCAGTATTTT.

This clonotype appeared many times. The chain employs TRBV4-1 and TRBJ2-4; 10 nucleotides line up with TRBD2. Germline values: CDR1 MGHRA, CDR2 YSYEKL. The CDR3 sequence is 16 residues long. The V gene end was trimmed by 2 bases and the J gene end by 13 bases; junction bases not matched to a gene: 14. CDR3 DNA: TGCGCCAGCAGCCAACAATTCGTCCAGCGGGGGGGAGGGCAGTACTTC. As protein: CASSQQFVQRGGGQYF.

The sample holds many counts of this clonotype. The V call is TRBV20-1, the J call TRBJ2-1, with TRBD2 identical over 9 bases. CDR1 DFQATT and CDR2 SNEGSKA come from the germline V gene (reference sequence). This CDR3 is 15 amino acids long. The V segment lost 6 bases and the J segment 7 bases; nucleotides outside the gene matches: 13. This chain's CDR3 is CSAVGVAGGGNEQFF. CDR3 sequence (DNA): TGCAGTGCCGTAGGTGTCGCGGGAGGGGGTAATGAGCAGTTCTTC.

This clonotype was seen a few times. The rearrangement joins TRBV4-3 to TRBJ2-7, with 12 bases aligning to TRBD2. This CDR3 region has 15 residues. V was pared by 0 bases and J by 4 bases, with 1 base of the junction left unmatched. The germline CDR1 and CDR2 sequences are LGHNA and YSLEER. The CDR3, as DNA: TGCGCCAGCAGCCAAGAGCTAGCGGGGGGGTACGAGCAGTACTTC. It codes for CASSQELAGGYEQYF.

There are a few counts of this clonotype. The V call is TRBV4-1, the J call TRBJ1-2, with D perhaps matching TRBD1 (5 bases). From germline, CDR1 is MGHRA and CDR2 YSYEKL. The V and J ends lost 4 bases and 3 bases respectively, with 9 bases between them. The CDR3 has 13 residues. The CDR3: CASSPRVDYGYTF. As DNA, the CDR3 is TGCGCCAGCAGCCCCAGGGTGGACTATGGCTACACCTTC.

This clonotype was detected a few times. The chain is built from TRBV4-1 and TRBJ2-5; no firm D call. The CDR3 sequence is 14 residues long. Germline lookup yields CDR1 MGHRA and CDR2 YSYEKL. V shed 3 bases and J shed 5 bases, with 13 bases lying between them. The CDR3 loop reads CASSHIWTGETQYF. The CDR3 DNA sequence: TGCGCCAGCAGCCATATCTGGACCGGTGAGACCCAGTACTTC.

In this sample, this clonotype turned up many times. This chain uses TRBV11-2 with TRBJ2-5, with TRBD1 matching 7 bases. Germline V gene data show CDR1 as SGHAT and CDR2 as FQNNGV. This CDR3 is 13 amino acids long. V trimming: 3 bases; J trimming: 2 bases; junction bases outside the gene matches: 0. The CDR3 coding sequence is TGTGCCAGCAGCTTGGGACAGCAAGAGACCCAGTACTTC. It specifies CASSLGQQETQYF.

The genes are TRBV6-2 or TRBV6-3 and TRBJ2-5; possible D gene TRBD1, 6 bases. The V gene lost 2 bases and the J gene lost 7 bases, with 17 bases spanning the gap. The CDR3 loop spans 15 amino acids. CDR1 and CDR2 from the germline V gene are MNHEY and SVGEGT. This CDR3 is CASSYPPYRAGTQYF. The CDR3 DNA reads TGTGCCAGCAGTTACCCTCCCTACAGGGCAGGGACCCAGTACTTC.

This clonotype was recorded a few times. V is TRBV18 and J is TRBJ1-1; D gene ambiguous. Trimming took 4 bases from V and 0 from J, leaving 6 bases between them. The CDR3 runs to 13 residues. The germline V gene encodes CDR1 KGHSH and CDR2 LQKENI. CDR3 coding DNA: TGTGCCAGCTCACAGGAGCTGAACACTGAAGCTTTCTTT. It is translated as CASSQELNTEAFF.

This clonotype was counted at least ten times. The rearrangement uses TRBV4-1 and TRBJ1-2, with D perhaps matching TRBD1 (5 bases). This CDR3 spans 19 amino acids. With 0 bases removed from V and 7 bases from J, the gap between germline ends came to 27 bases. Germline V gives CDR1 MGHRA, CDR2 YSYEKL. The CDR3 sequence is CASSQEDTTTPGSRGGYTF. CDR3 nucleotides: TGCGCCAGCAGCCAAGAGGACACCACTACGCCAGGCTCGAGGGGTGGCTACACCTTC.

The sample holds a few counts of this clonotype. The CDR3 protein is CASSQVRTLVNEQFF. CDR3 in DNA: TGTGCCAGCAGCCAAGTTCGAACTCTAGTAAATGAGCAGTTCTTC. The J gene is TRBJ2-1, the V gene TRBV14; no clear D gene. V was shortened by 1 base and J by 7 bases, with 14 bases between the two germline ends. This CDR3 is 15 amino acids long. Germline V gene sequence: CDR1 SGHDN, CDR2 FVKESK.

The rearrangement uses TRBV5-1 and TRBJ2-7; D uncertain. Germline V CDR1 and CDR2: SGHRS, YFSETQ. This CDR3 has 14 residues. The V end was cut by 8 bases, the J end by 2 bases, with 17 bases between. CDR3 nucleotide sequence: TGCGCCAGTCCTCTGTTCCCCAGACCCTACGAGCAGTACTTC. Translated: CASPLFPRPYEQYF.

This clonotype was seen at least ten times. The chain couples TRBV5-1 to TRBJ2-2; D is unclear. There are 11 residues in the CDR3. V lost 7 bases and J lost 2, with 3 bases in between. CDR1 and CDR2 (germline): SGHRS, YFSETQ. In DNA form, the CDR3 reads TGCGCCAGCTCTAACACCGGGGAGCTGTTTTTT. It is translated as CASSNTGELFF.

This clonotype was seen ten or more times. V usage is TRBV9 and J usage is TRBJ2-1; possible D gene TRBD1, 5 bases. The CDR3 is made up of 14 amino acids. The V gene lost 1 base and the J gene lost 4 bases, with 9 bases spanning the gap. Germline values: CDR1 SGDLS, CDR2 YYNGEE. The CDR3 loop is CASSVHTGYNEQFF. In nucleotides, the CDR3 is TGTGCCAGCAGCGTACATACAGGATACAATGAGCAGTTCTTC.

This chain connects TRBV11-2 to TRBJ2-1, with D maybe TRBD2 (5 bases). Germline V gene lookup returns CDR1 SGHAT and CDR2 FQNNGV. V lost 0 bases, J lost 9 bases, and 15 bases lay in between. This CDR3 spans 15 amino acids. CDR3 residues: CASSLDIGRRGEQFF. The CDR3 nucleotides read TGTGCCAGCAGCTTAGATATCGGCCGTCGGGGTGAGCAGTTCTTC.

This clonotype turned up a few times. V usage is TRBV29-1 and J usage is TRBJ1-1; D unclear. The V end was cut by 7 bases, the J end by 1 base, with 10 bases between. The CDR3 totals 12 residues. Per the germline V gene, CDR1 is SQVTM and CDR2 is ANQGSEA. Written as DNA, the CDR3 is TGCAGCGCCGCTCATCAGAACACTGAAGCTTTCTTT. Its protein is CSAAHQNTEAFF.

This clonotype was counted between two and nine times. The chain has TRBV3-1 and TRBJ2-2; 9 nucleotides align to TRBD1. V lost 6 bases and J lost 3; bases outside the gene matches: 5. CDR3 length equals 15 residues. Germline CDR1 LGHDT, CDR2 YNNKEL (reference sequence). CDR3 DNA: TGTGCCAGCAGGGGACAGGGCGTTCACACCGGGGAGCTGTTTTTT. Translated, it gives CASRGQGVHTGELFF.

This clonotype came up many times. The chain is built from TRBV12-3 or TRBV12-4 and TRBJ2-5, with 11 bases identical to TRBD2. V dropped 4 bases and J dropped 5; count of bases not matched to a gene: 6. This CDR3 has 15 amino acids. The CDR3 sequence: CASSSASGRWETQYF. The CDR3 DNA follows: TGTGCCAGCAGTTCGGCTAGCGGGAGGTGGGAGACCCAGTACTTC.

This clonotype was detected once. A much more abundant neighbour one base away suggests this may be a read error. The chain joins TRBV20-1 to TRBJ2-7; 7 nucleotides align to TRBD2. The J segment lost 1 base and the V segment lost 3 bases, leaving 12 bases of the junction unmatched. Per the germline V gene, CDR1 is DFQATT and CDR2 is SNEGSKA (reference sequence). The CDR3 consists of 16 residues. The CDR3 DNA reads TGCAGTGCTAGTGGGCCAACTGGCGGGAGTTCCTACGAGCAGTACTTC. It translates to CSASGPTGGSSYEQYF.